The 10 T cell receptor beta chains reported below all come from one sample, sequenced in a study of CD8 T cells in ankylosing spondylitis. TCRdb passed the 5' RACE reads through MiXCR, listing each CDR3 protein once. The sample holds tens of thousands of distinct CDR3 sequences, 3.5% to 4% seen once. Sequences were obtained from blood, either unsorted or a sorted T cell fraction (not recorded which). The receptors come from a female donor with ankylosing spondylitis or in good health (not recorded which).

This clonotype has ten or more counts. This sequence joins TRBV9 and TRBJ1-2; no definite D call. The CDR3 length is 15 residues. The germline CDR1 and CDR2 sequences are SGDLS and YYNGEE. V gave up 3 bases and J gave up 1 base, with 13 bases separating them. Here the CDR3 DNA reads TGTGCCAGCAGCGATACCCAAACCCTTAACTATGGCTACACCTTC. Translated: CASSDTQTLNYGYTF.

This clonotype is medium-sized (0.01 to 0.1%) in the sample. The V and J genes are TRBV9 and TRBJ1-2; 9 positions match TRBD1. From germline, CDR1 is SGDLS and CDR2 YYNGEE. The CDR3 runs to 15 residues. V gave up 3 bases and J gave up 3 bases; unmatched junction bases: 6. The CDR3 DNA reads as TGTGCCAGCAGCGCCGCCGGGACAGGGTACTATGGCTACACCTTC. Protein product: CASSAAGTGYYGYTF.

This clonotype was counted ten times or more. This chain connects TRBV9 to TRBJ2-3; TRBD1 aligns across 7 bases. The CDR3 is 14 amino acids. Germline values: CDR1 SGDLS, CDR2 YYNGEE. Losses at the gene ends were 0 bases for V and 4 bases for J; bases not matched to a gene: 2. The CDR3 reads CASSVGQGPDTQYF. The CDR3 DNA reads as TGTGCCAGCAGCGTAGGACAGGGCCCAGATACGCAGTATTTT.

This clonotype was observed many times. This chain links TRBV9 with TRBJ2-2, with D perhaps matching TRBD2 (5 bases). The germline CDR1 and CDR2 sequences are SGDLS and YYNGEE. This CDR3 is 13 amino acids long. V dropped 3 bases and J dropped 6 bases, with 9 bases sitting between them. The CDR3, as DNA: TGTGCCAGCAGCGACTTCGGGGCCGGGGAGCTGTTTTTT. It is translated as CASSDFGAGELFF. The full variable domain, its missing parts supplied by reference TRBV9 and TRBJ2-2, is DSGVTQTPKHLITATGQRVTLRCSPRSGDLSVYWYQQSLDQGLQFLIQYYNGEERAKGNILERFSAQQFPDLHSELNLSSLELGDSALYFCASSDFGAGELFFGEGSRLTVL.

At least ten counts were recorded for this clonotype. The rearrangement joins TRBV9 to TRBJ1-6, with D possibly matching TRBD1 (5 bases). V was trimmed by 5 bases and J by 0 bases, leaving 9 bases between them. Germline V gene sequence: CDR1 SGDLS, CDR2 YYNGEE. CDR3 length: 15 amino acids. The CDR3 DNA reads TGTGCCAGCAGGCGGGGCGGCTCCTATAATTCACCCCTCCACTTT. Protein sequence: CASRRGGSYNSPLHF.

In its sample, this clonotype was seen many times. CDR3 loop: CASSVALAYNEQFF. In nucleotides, the CDR3 is TGTGCCAGCAGCGTAGCTTTGGCCTACAATGAGCAGTTCTTC. The chain is built from TRBV9 and TRBJ2-1, with D uncertain. With 0 bases removed from V and 2 bases from J, the gap between germline ends came to 6 bases. The germline gives CDR1 SGDLS, CDR2 YYNGEE. The CDR3 is 14 amino acids. The full variable domain, completed using reference TRBV9 and TRBJ2-1, is DSGVTQTPKHLITATGQRVTLRCSPRSGDLSVYWYQQSLDQGLQFLIQYYNGEERAKGNILERFSAQQFPDLHSELNLSSLELGDSALYFCASSVALAYNEQFFGPGTRLTVL.

This clonotype was counted many times. V gene TRBV9 combines with J gene TRBJ1-2, with TRBD1 matching over 7 bases. Germline CDR1 reads SGDLS; CDR2 reads YYNGEE. The CDR3 covers 14 residues. With V trimmed by 3 bases and J by 0 bases, 2 bases remained unmatched. The CDR3 here is CASSATGTNYGYTF. The CDR3 coding sequence is TGTGCCAGCAGCGCGACAGGGACTAACTATGGCTACACCTTC.

The sample holds many counts of this clonotype. The rearrangement links TRBV9 to TRBJ2-7, with D maybe TRBD1 (6 bases). V was cut by 0 bases and J by 3 bases, with 16 bases left in between. The CDR3 spans 16 residues. Germline V CDR1 and CDR2: SGDLS, YYNGEE. Here the CDR3 DNA reads TGTGCCAGCAGCGTAGCCGGGCAGGGGCCCGACTACGAGCAGTACTTC. Protein: CASSVAGQGPDYEQYF. The whole variable domain, filled in from reference TRBV9 and TRBJ2-7, reads DSGVTQTPKHLITATGQRVTLRCSPRSGDLSVYWYQQSLDQGLQFLIQYYNGEERAKGNILERFSAQQFPDLHSELNLSSLELGDSALYFCASSVAGQGPDYEQYFGPGTRLTVT.

Ten or more counts support this clonotype. The chain carries TRBV9 and TRBJ2-1, with 12 positions matching TRBD2. CDR1 is SGDLS and CDR2 is YYNGEE in the germline V gene. V shed 0 bases, J shed 3 bases, and the junction held 4 bases outside the gene matches. CDR3 length: 17 residues. The DNA for the CDR3 is TGTGCCAGCAGCGTAGGACTAGCGGGGGCTCTCTACAATGAGCAGTTCTTC. This codes for CASSVGLAGALYNEQFF.

This clonotype has a count of ten or more. This rearrangement joins TRBV9 to TRBJ2-1, with D possibly being TRBD1 or TRBD2 (6 bases each). This CDR3 is 15 amino acids long. Trimming took off 0 bases at V and 2 bases at J, with 9 bases between the two ends. Germline V gene lookup returns CDR1 SGDLS and CDR2 YYNGEE. The CDR3, as DNA: TGTGCCAGCAGCGTAGAGGGGGAGGCCTACAATGAGCAGTTCTTC. This codes for CASSVEGEAYNEQFF.